This T cell receptor (beta chain) comes out of a study of T cell responses to AZD1222 COVID-19 vaccine. Whole-study findings and limits: The number of AZD1222 recipients seropositive at baseline was only 5 to 7.

Using immunoSEQ multiplex PCR, the repertoire was profiled, and TCRdb retains in-frame clones only, with some absent. The data contain roughly 260,000 clones, over 85% of them singletons. Germline CDR1 and CDR2: MNHEY and SVGEGT. The CDR3 sequence is 12 residues long. Trimming stripped 7 bases from V and 4 bases from J, with 5 bases between. With respect to this clone: What it binds is not known.

This receptor was obtained from an adult in good health. The specimen comprised peripheral blood, sampled on day 0 of AZD1222 vaccination. The chain carries TRBV6-2 or TRBV6-3 and TRBJ2-6; unclear D gene. The CDR3 reads CASTPGANVLTF. The CDR3, as DNA: TGTGCCAGCACCCCCGGGGCCAACGTCCTGACTTTC.